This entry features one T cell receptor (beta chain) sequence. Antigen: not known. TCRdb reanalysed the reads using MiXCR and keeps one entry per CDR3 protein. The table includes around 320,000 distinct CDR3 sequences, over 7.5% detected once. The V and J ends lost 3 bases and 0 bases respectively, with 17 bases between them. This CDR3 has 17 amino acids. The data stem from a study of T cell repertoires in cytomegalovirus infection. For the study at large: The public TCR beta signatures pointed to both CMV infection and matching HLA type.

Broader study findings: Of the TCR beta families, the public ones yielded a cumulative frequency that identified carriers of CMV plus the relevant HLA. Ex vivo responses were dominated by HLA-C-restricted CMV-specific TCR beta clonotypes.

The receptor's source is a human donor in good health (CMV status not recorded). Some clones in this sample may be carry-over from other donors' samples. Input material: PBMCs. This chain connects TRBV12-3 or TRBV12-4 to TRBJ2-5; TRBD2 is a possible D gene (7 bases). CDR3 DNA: TGTGCCAGCAGTTTGTCCCGGGGGGCCCGATACCAAGAGACCCAGTACTTC. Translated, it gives CASSLSRGARYQETQYF.